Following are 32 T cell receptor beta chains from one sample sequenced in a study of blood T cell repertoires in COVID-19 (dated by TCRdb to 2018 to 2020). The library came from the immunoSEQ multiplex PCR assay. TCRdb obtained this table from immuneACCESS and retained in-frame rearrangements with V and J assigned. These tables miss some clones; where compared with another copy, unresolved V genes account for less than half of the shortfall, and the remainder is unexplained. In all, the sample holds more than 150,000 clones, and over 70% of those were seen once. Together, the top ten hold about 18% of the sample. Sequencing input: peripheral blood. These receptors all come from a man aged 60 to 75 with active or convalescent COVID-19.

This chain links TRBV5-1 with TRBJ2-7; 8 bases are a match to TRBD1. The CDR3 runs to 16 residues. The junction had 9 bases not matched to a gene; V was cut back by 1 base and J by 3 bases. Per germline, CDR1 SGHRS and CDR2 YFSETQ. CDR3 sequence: CASSLTDRGPIYEQYF. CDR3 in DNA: TGCGCCAGCAGCTTGACCGACAGGGGCCCAATCTACGAGCAGTACTTC.

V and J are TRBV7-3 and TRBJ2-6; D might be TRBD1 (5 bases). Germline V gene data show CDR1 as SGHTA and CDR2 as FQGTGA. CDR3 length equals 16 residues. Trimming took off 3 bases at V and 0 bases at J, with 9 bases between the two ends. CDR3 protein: CASSFPGLSGANVLTF. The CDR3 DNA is TGTGCCAGCAGCTTTCCAGGGCTCTCTGGGGCCAACGTCCTGACTTTC.

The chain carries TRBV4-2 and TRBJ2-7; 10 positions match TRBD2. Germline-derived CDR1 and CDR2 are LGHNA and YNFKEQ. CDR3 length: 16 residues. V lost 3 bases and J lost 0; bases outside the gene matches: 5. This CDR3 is CASSQWTSGSSYEQYF. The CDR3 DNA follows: TGTGCCAGCAGCCAGTGGACTAGCGGCAGCTCCTACGAGCAGTACTTC.

The CDR3 sequence: CASSPRQGRNEQFF. For the CDR3, the DNA is TGTGCCAGCAGCCCCCGACAGGGGAGGAATGAGCAGTTCTTC. The chain links TRBV7-9 to TRBJ2-1; 8 bases are shared with TRBD1. This CDR3 region has 14 residues. J was trimmed by 7 bases and V by 5 bases; bases with no gene match: 7. CDR1 and CDR2 from the germline V gene are SEHNR and FQNEAQ (reference sequence).

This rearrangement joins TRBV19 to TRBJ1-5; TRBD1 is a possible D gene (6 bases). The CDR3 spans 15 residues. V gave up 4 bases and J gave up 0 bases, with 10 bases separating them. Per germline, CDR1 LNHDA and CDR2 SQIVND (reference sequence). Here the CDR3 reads CASSTQGHSNQPQHF. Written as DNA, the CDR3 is TGTGCCAGTAGTACCCAGGGGCATAGCAATCAGCCCCAGCATTTT.

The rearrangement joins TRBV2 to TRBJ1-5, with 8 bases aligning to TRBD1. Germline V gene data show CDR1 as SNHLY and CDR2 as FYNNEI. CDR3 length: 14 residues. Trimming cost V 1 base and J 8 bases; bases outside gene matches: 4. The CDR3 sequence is CASSEDRGAEPQHF. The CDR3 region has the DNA TGTGCCAGCAGTGAAGACAGGGGGGCGGAGCCCCAGCATTTT.

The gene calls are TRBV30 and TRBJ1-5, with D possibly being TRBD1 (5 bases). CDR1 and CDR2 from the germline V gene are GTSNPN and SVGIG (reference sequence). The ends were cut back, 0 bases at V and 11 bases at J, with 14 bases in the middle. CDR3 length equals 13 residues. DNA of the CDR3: TGTGCCTGGAGTGTTGGGGCCCTCCGGGCCCAGCATTTT. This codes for CAWSVGALRAQHF.

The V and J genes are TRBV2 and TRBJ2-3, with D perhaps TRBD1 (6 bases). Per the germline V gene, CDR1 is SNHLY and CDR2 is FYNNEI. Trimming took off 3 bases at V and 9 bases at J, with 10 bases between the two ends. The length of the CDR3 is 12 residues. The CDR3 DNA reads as TGTGCCAGCAGTGAGTGGGGGCAAACGCAGTATTTT. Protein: CASSEWGQTQYF.

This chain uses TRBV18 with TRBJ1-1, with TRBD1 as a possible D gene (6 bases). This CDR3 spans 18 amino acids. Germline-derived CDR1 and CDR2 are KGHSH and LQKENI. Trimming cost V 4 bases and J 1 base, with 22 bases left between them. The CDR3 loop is CASSLTGQMGAQNTEAFF. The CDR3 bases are TGTGCCAGCTCACTAACAGGACAGATGGGGGCCCAGAACACTGAAGCTTTCTTT.

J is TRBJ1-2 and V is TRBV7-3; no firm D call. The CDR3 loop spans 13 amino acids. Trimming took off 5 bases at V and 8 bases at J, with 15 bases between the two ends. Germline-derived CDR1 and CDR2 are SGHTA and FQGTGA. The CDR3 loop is CASSPLIGEGYTF. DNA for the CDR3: TGTGCCAGCAGCCCTTTAATCGGGGAGGGCTACACCTTC. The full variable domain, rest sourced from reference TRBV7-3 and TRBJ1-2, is GAGVSQTPSNKVTEKGKYVELRCDPISGHTALYWYRQSLGQGPEFLIYFQGTGAADDSGLPNDRFFAVRPEGSVSTLKIQRTERGDSAVYLCASSPLIGEGYTFGSGTRLTVV.

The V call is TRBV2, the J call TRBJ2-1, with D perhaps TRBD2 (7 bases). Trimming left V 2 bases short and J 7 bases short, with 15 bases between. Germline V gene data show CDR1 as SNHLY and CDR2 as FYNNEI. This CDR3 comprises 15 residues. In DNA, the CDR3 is TGTGCCAGCAGTGAAAAGGTGGGAGGGGGTAATGAGCAGTTCTTC. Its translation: CASSEKVGGGNEQFF.

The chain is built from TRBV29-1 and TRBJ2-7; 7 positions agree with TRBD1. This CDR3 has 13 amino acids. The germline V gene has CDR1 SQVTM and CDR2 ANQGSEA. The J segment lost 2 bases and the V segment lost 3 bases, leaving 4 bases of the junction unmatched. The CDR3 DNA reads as TGCAGCGTTGAGCGAGACAGGGCCTACGAGCAGTACTTC. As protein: CSVERDRAYEQYF.

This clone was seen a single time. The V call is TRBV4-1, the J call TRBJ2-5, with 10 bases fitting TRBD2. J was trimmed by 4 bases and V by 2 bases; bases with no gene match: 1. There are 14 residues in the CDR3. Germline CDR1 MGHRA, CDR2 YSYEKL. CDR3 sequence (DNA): TGCGCCAGCAGCCAACTAGCGGGAGCAGAGACCCAGTACTTC. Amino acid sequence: CASSQLAGAETQYF.

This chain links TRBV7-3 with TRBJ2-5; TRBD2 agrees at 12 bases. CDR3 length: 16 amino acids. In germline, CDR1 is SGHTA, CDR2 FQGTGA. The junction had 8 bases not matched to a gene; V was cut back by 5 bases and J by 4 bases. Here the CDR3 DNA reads TGTGCCAGCAGCGAGACTAGCGGGAGTAGGCTAGAGACCCAGTACTTC. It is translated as CASSETSGSRLETQYF.

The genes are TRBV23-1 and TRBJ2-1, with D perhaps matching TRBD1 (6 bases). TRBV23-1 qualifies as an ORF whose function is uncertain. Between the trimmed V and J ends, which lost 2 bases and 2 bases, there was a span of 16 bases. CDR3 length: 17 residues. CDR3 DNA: TGCGCCAGCAGTCAACTTCCCTTTAGGGGGACCTACAATGAGCAGTTCTTC. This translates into CASSQLPFRGTYNEQFF.

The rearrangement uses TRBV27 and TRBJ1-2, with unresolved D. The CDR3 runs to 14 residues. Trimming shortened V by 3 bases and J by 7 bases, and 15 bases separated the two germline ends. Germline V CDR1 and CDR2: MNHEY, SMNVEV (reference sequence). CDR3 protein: CASSFRSAASGYTF. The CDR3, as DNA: TGTGCCAGCAGTTTCCGCTCGGCAGCGTCTGGCTACACCTTC.

The CDR3 sequence: CSVEGTGTGEFRSSYNEQFF. The CDR3 region has the DNA TGCAGCGTTGAAGGAACCGGGACAGGGGAATTTCGGAGCTCCTACAATGAGCAGTTCTTC. The rearrangement joins TRBV29-1 to TRBJ2-1; 10 bases are shared with TRBD1. The CDR3 has 20 residues. V trimming: 1 base; J trimming: 0 bases; junction bases outside the gene matches: 15. CDR1 is SQVTM, CDR2 ANQGSEA, per germline.

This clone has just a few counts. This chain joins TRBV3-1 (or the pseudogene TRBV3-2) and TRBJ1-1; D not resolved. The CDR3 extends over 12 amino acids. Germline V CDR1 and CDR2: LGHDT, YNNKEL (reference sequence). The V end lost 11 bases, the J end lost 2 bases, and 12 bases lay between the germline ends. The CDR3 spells CAVSGLNTEAFF. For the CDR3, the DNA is TGTGCCGTCAGTGGGCTCAACACTGAAGCTTTCTTT.

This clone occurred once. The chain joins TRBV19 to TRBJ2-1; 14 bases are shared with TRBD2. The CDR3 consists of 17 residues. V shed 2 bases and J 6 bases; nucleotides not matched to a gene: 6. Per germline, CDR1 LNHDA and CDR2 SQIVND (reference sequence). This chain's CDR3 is CASSILGLAGVGNEQFF. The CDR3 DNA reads TGTGCCAGTAGTATACTGGGACTAGCGGGAGTTGGCAATGAGCAGTTCTTC.

The DNA for the CDR3 is TGTGCCAGCAGCTTAGAAGTAGCTAGCGGGATTACCCAGTACTTC. Its protein is CASSLEVASGITQYF. This chain uses TRBV7-2 with TRBJ2-5; 9 bases map to TRBD2. Germline lookup yields CDR1 SGHTA and CDR2 FQGNSA. The CDR3 has 15 amino acids. Trimming cost V 1 base and J 8 bases; bases outside gene matches: 8.

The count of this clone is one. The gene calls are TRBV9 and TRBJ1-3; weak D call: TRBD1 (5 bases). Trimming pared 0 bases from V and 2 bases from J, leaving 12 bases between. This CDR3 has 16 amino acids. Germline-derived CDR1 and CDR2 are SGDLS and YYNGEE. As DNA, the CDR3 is TGTGCCAGCAGCGTAGAAGAGGGGAGGACTGGAAACACCATATATTTT. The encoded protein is CASSVEEGRTGNTIYF.

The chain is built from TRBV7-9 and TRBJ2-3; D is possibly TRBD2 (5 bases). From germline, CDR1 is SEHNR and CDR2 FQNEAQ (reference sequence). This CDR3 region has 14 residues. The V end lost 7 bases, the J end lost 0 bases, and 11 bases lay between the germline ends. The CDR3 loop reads CASTSEGSTDTQYF. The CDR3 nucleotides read TGTGCCAGCACCTCAGAGGGAAGCACAGATACGCAGTATTTT.

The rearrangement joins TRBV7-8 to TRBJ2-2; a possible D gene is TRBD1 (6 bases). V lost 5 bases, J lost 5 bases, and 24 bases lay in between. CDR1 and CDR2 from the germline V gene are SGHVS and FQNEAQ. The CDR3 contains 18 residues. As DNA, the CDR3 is TGTGCCAGCAGCCCCCCACTAAGATTAGGGGGAGCGACCGGGGAGCTGTTTTTT. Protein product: CASSPPLRLGGATGELFF.

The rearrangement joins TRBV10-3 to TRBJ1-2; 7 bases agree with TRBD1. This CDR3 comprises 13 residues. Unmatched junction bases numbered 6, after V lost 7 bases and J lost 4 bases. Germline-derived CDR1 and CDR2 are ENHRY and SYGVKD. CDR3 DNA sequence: TGTGCCATCACTCGGGACAGCACCTATGGCTACACCTTC. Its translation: CAITRDSTYGYTF.

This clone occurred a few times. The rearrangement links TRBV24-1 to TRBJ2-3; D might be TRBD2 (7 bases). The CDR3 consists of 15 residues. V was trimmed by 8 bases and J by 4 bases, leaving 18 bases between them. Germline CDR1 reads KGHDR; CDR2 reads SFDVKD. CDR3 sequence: CATTGSGGQADTQYF. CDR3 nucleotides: TGTGCCACCACCGGGTCCGGGGGGCAGGCAGATACGCAGTATTTT.

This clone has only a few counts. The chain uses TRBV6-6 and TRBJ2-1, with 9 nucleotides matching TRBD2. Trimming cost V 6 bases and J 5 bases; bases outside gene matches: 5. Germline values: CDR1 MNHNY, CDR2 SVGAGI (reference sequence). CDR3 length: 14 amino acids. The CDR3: CASRRLAEHNEQFF. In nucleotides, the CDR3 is TGTGCCAGCAGAAGACTAGCGGAGCACAATGAGCAGTTCTTC.

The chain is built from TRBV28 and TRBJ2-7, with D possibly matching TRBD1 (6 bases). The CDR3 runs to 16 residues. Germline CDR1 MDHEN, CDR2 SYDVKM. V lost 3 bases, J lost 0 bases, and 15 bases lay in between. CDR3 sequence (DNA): TGTGCCAGCAGTTTCTCGACAGGCCGTAGCTCCTACGAGCAGTACTTC. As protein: CASSFSTGRSSYEQYF. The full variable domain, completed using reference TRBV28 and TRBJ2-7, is DVKVTQSSRYLVKRTGEKVFLECVQDMDHENMFWYRQDPGLGLRLIYFSYDVKMKEKGDIPEGYSVSREKKERFSLILESASTNQTSMYLCASSFSTGRSSYEQYFGPGTRLTVT.

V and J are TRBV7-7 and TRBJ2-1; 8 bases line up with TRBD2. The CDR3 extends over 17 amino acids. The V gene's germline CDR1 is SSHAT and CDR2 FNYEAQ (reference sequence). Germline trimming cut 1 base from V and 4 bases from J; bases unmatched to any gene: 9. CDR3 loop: CASSLVHLLAAYNEQFF. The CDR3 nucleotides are TGTGCCAGCAGCTTAGTTCATTTACTAGCGGCTTACAATGAGCAGTTCTTC.

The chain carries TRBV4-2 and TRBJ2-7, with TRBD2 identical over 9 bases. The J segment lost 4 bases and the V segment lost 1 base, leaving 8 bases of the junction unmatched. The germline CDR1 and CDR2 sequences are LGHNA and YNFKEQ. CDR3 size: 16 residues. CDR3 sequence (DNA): TGTGCCAGCAGCCAAGCCTCTAGCGGGGACCTTTACGAGCAGTACTTC. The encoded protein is CASSQASSGDLYEQYF.

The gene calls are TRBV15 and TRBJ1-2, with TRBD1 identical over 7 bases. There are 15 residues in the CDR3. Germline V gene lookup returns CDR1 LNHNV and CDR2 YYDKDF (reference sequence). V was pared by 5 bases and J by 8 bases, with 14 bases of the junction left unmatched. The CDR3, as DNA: TGTGCCACCAGCCCAGCAGCGACAGGGAGAGACGGCTACACCTTC. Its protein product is CATSPAATGRDGYTF.

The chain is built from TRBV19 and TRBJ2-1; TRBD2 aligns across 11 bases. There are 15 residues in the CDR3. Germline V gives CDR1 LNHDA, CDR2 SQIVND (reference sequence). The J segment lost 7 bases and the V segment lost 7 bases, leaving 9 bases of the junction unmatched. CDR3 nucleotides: TGTGCCAGTACTCCACTAGCGGGAGTGTCAAATGAGCAGTTCTTC. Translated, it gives CASTPLAGVSNEQFF.

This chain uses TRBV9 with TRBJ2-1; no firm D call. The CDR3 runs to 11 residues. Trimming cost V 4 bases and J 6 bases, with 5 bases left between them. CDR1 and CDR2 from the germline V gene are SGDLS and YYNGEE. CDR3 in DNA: TGTGCCAGCAGCTCCCTCAATGAGCAGTTCTTC. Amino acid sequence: CASSSLNEQFF.